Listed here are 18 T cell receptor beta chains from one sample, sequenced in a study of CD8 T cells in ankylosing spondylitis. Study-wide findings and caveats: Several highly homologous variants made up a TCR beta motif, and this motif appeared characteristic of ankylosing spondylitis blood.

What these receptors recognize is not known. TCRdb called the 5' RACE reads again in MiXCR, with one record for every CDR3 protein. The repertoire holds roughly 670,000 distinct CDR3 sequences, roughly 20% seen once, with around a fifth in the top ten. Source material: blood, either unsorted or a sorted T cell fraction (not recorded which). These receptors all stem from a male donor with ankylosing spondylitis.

Here the CDR3 DNA reads TGTGCCAGCAGCCCCGCCGGCTCTGGAAACACCATATATTTT. Its protein product is CASSPAGSGNTIYF. V and J are TRBV7-8 and TRBJ1-3, with unresolved D. The CDR3 totals 14 residues. V was clipped by 5 bases and J by 0 bases, with 8 bases between them. Germline-derived CDR1 and CDR2 are SGHVS and FQNEAQ.

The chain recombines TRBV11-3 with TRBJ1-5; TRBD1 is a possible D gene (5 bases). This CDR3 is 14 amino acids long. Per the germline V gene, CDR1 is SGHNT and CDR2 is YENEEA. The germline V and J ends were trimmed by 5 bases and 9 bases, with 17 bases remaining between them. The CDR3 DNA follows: TGTGCCAGCAGCGCCGGGACGGGGGTAGGGCCCCAGCATTTT. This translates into CASSAGTGVGPQHF.

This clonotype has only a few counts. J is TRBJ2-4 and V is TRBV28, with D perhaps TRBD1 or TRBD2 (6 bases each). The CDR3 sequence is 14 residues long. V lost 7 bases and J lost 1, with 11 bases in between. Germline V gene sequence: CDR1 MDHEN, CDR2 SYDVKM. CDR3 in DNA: TGTGCCAGCACCCTAGGGGGGGCCAAAAACATTCAGTACTTC. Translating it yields CASTLGGAKNIQYF.

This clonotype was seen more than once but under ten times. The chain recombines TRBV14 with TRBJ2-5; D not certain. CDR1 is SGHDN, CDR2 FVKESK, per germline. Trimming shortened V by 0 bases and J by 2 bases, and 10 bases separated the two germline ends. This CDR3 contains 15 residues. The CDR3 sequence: CASSQDLGPQETQYF. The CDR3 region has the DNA TGTGCCAGCAGCCAAGATCTCGGACCTCAAGAGACCCAGTACTTC.

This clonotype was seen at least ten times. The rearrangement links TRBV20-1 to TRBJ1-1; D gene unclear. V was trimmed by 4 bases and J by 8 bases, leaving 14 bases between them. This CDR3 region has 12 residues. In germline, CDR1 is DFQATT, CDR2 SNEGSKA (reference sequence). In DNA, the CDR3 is TGCAGTGCTACGGGCCAGACTCCGGAAGCTTTCTTT. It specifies CSATGQTPEAFF.

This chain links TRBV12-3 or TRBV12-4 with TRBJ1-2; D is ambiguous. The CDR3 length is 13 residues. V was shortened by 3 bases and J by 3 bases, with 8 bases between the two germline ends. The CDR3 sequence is CASSFSGYYGYTF. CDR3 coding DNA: TGTGCCAGCAGTTTCTCGGGTTACTATGGCTACACCTTC.

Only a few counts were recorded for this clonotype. This CDR3 is CASSVGLQNYGYTF. The CDR3 DNA follows: TGTGCCAGCAGTGTAGGACTCCAGAACTATGGCTACACCTTC. The chain combines TRBV6-1 with TRBJ1-2; D is undetermined. Per germline, CDR1 MNHNS and CDR2 SASEGT. Deletions cut 4 bases from V and 2 bases from J, with 11 bases between. The CDR3 consists of 14 residues.

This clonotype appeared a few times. The CDR3 coding sequence is TGCGCCAGCAGCTTGGGCCCCTTAGGGGCGAACACTGAAGCTTTCTTT. Translated: CASSLGPLGANTEAFF. The chain has TRBV5-1 and TRBJ1-1; D may be TRBD1 (5 bases). Between the trimmed V and J ends, which lost 0 bases and 1 base, there was a span of 13 bases. The V gene's germline CDR1 is SGHRS and CDR2 YFSETQ. The CDR3 runs to 16 residues. Full variable domain (outside the CDR3, taken from reference TRBV5-1 and TRBJ1-1): KAGVTQTPRYLIKTRGQQVTLSCSPISGHRSVSWYQQTPGQGLQFLFEYFSETQRNKGNFPGRFSGRQFSNSRSEMNVSTLELGDSALYLCASSLGPLGANTEAFFGQGTRLTVV.

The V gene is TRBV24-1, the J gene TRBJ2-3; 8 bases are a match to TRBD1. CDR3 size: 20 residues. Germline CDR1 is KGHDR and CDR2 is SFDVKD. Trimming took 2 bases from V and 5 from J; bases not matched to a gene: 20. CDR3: CATSDSHKPPDRAFGDTQYF. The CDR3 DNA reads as TGTGCCACCAGTGATTCGCACAAACCCCCGGACAGGGCTTTTGGAGATACGCAGTATTTT.

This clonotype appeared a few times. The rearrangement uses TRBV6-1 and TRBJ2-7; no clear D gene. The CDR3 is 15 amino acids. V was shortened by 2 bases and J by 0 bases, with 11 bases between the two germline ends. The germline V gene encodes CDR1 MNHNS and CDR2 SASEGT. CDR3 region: CASSEWWGSSYEQYF. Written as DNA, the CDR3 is TGTGCCAGCAGTGAATGGTGGGGAAGCTCCTACGAGCAGTACTTC.

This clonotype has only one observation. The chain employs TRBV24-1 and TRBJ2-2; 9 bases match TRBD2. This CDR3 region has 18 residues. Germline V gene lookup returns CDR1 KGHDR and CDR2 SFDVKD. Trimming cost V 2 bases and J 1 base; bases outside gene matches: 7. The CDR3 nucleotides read TGTGCCACCAGTGATTGGACAGGTAGCGGGAGGAACACCGGGGAGCTGTTTTTT. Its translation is CATSDWTGSGRNTGELFF.

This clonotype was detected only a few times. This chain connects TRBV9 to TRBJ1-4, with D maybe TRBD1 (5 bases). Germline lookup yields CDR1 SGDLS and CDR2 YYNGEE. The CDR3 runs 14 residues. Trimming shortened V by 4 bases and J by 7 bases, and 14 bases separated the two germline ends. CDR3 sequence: CASSQWGGIEKLFF. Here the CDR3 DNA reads TGTGCCAGCAGCCAATGGGGGGGGATTGAAAAACTGTTTTTT.

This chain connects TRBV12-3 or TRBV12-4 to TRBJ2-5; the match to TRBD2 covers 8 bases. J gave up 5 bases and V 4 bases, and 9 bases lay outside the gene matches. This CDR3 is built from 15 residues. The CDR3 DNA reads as TGTGCCAGCAGTTATCGGAGCGGGAGAGGCGAGACCCAGTACTTC. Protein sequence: CASSYRSGRGETQYF.

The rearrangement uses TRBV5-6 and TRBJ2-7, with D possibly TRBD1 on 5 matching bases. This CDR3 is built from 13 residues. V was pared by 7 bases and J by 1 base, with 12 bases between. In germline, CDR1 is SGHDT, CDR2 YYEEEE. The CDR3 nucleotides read TGTGCCAGCCAATACAGACAGTCCTACGAGCAGTACTTC. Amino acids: CASQYRQSYEQYF.

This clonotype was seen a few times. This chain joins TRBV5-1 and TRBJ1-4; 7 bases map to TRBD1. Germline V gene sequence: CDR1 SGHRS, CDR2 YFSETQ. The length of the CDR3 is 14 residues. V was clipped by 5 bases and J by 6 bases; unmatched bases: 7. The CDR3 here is CASRRQGGDEKLFF. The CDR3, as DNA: TGCGCCAGCAGGCGACAGGGAGGTGATGAAAAACTGTTTTTT.

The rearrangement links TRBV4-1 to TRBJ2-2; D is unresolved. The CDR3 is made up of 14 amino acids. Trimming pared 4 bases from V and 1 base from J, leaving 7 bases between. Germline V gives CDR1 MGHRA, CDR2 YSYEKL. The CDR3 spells CASSRHKNTGELFF. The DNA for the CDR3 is TGCGCCAGCAGCCGACATAAGAACACCGGGGAGCTGTTTTTT.

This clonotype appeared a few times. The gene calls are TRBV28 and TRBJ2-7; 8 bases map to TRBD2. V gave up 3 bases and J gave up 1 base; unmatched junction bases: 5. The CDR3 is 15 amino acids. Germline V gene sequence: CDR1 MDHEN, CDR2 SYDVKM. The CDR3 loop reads CASSFIASGSYEQYF. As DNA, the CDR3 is TGTGCCAGCAGTTTTATAGCTAGCGGGTCCTACGAGCAGTACTTC.

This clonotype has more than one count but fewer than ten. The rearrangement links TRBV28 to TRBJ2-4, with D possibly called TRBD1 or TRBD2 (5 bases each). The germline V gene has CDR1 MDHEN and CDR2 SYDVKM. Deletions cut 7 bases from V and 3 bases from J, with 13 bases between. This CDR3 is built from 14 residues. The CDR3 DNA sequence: TGTGCCAGCACGGGGCTCCTAGGCAAAAACATTCAGTACTTC. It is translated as CASTGLLGKNIQYF.